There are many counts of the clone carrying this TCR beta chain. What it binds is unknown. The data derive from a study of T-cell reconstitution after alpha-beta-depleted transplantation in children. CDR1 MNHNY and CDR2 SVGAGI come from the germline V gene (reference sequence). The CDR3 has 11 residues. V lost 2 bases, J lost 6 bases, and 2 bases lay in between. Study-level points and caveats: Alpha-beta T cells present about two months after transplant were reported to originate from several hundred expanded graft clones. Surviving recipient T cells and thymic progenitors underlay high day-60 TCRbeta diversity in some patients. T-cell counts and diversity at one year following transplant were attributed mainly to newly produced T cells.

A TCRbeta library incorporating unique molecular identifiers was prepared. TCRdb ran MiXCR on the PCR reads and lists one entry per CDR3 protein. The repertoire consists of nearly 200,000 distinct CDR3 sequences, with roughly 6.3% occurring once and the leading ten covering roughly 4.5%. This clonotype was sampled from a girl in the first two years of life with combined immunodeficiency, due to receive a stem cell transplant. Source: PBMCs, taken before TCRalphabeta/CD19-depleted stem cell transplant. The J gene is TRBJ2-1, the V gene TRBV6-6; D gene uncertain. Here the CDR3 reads CASSYLNEQFF. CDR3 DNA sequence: TGTGCCAGCAGTTACCTCAATGAGCAGTTCTTC.